This T cell receptor (beta chain) was documented in a study of circulating and synovial CD4+ cells in juvenile arthritis. Study outcomes and limitations: CPL versus bulk CD4 samples: T cell genome counts differed by at least an order of magnitude.

V was cut by 5 bases and J by 4 bases, with 12 bases left in between. CDR1 LNHDA and CDR2 SQIVND come from the germline V gene (reference sequence). The CDR3 length is 13 residues. In the case of this clone: The target antigen is unknown.

Sequenced by immunoSEQ multiplex PCR; TCRdb stores in-frame clones only, minus some. This sample has about 33,000 clones; roughly 96% occur once, and the top ten carry 0.15% to 0.2%. This rearrangement joins TRBV19 to TRBJ2-7; D is possibly TRBD2 (6 bases). This receptor was taken from a human donor with juvenile idiopathic arthritis. The specimen sequenced was CD4+ T cells from blood. CDR3 nucleotides: TGTGCCAGTAGTCTTGGTCGGGAGTACGAGCAGTACTTC. Protein sequence: CASSLGREYEQYF.